Listed here are 23 T cell receptor beta chains from one sample, sequenced in a study of blood T cell repertoires in COVID-19. The assay was immunoSEQ multiplex PCR, and TCRdb's table has in-frame clones only and misses some. The data contain more than 250,000 clones, 90% of them singletons. Sequenced input: peripheral blood. These receptors all stem from a woman between 50 and 59 years old with COVID-19, enrolled during active disease.

The V and J genes are TRBV5-1 and TRBJ2-5, with 10 bases that match TRBD2. There are 15 residues in the CDR3. Germline V gives CDR1 SGHRS, CDR2 YFSETQ. J gave up 5 bases and V 3 bases, and 7 bases lay outside the gene matches. CDR3 protein: CASSSSPSGSETQYF. CDR3 DNA: TGCGCCAGCAGCTCCTCCCCTAGCGGGAGTGAGACCCAGTACTTC.

This clone came up a few times. V and J are TRBV10-3 and TRBJ1-1, with no clear D. V lost 0 bases, J lost 4 bases, and 12 bases lay in between. Germline CDR1 and CDR2: ENHRY and SYGVKD. The CDR3 length is 15 residues. The CDR3 is CAISESGRVGTEAFF. CDR3 nucleotides: TGTGCCATCAGTGAGTCGGGCCGAGTCGGCACTGAAGCTTTCTTT.

This clone was counted at least ten times. The chain couples TRBV3-1 (or the pseudogene TRBV3-2) to TRBJ1-2; TRBD1 aligns across 7 bases. Germline CDR1 is LGHDT and CDR2 is YNNKEL (reference sequence). CDR3 size: 13 residues. Germline trimming cut 5 bases from V and 8 bases from J; bases unmatched to any gene: 8. Written as DNA, the CDR3 is TGTGCCAGCAGCGGGACAGCCGCTAGAGGCTACACCTTC. Translation gives CASSGTAARGYTF.

The chain has TRBV6-4 and TRBJ1-6; a possible D gene is TRBD1 (5 bases). Germline loops: CDR1 MRHNA, CDR2 SNTAGT. This CDR3 spans 19 amino acids. The CDR3 DNA reads TGTGCTTCGAGGAGCGACAGACTTACCCGAAGCTCCTATAATTCACCCCTCCACTTT. Translation gives CASRSDRLTRSSYNSPLHF.

The chain is built from TRBV6-5 and TRBJ2-1, with D perhaps matching TRBD2 (6 bases). The V and J ends lost 0 bases and 0 bases respectively, with 9 bases between them. The CDR3 loop spans 16 amino acids. Germline CDR1 is MNHEY and CDR2 is SVGAGI. The CDR3 coding sequence is TGTGCCAGCAGTTACTCGTACGGGAGCTCCTACAATGAGCAGTTCTTC. Protein: CASSYSYGSSYNEQFF.

This clone was recorded once. The chain carries TRBV5-1 and TRBJ2-1, with 8 nucleotides matching TRBD2. Germline lookup yields CDR1 SGHRS and CDR2 YFSETQ. The CDR3 spans 15 residues. Germline trimming cut 4 bases from V and 3 bases from J; bases unmatched to any gene: 6. This chain's CDR3 is CASSETSGYYNEQFF. The CDR3 DNA reads as TGCGCCAGCAGCGAAACTAGCGGCTACTACAATGAGCAGTTCTTC.

The chain joins TRBV6-6 to TRBJ1-6; maybe TRBD1 (5 bases). The CDR3 length is 14 residues. V was shortened by 9 bases and J by 8 bases, with 17 bases between the two germline ends. Germline loops: CDR1 MNHNY, CDR2 SVGAGI (reference sequence). CDR3 DNA sequence: TGTGCCAGTTTTCAGAGAAGGGGCGATTCACCCCTCCACTTT. It yields the protein CASFQRRGDSPLHF.

CDR3 loop: CASSFGYGQPQHF. CDR3 bases: TGTGCCAGCAGCTTCGGTTACGGTCAGCCCCAGCATTTT. The gene calls are TRBV7-8 and TRBJ1-5; D uncertain. The CDR3 extends over 13 amino acids. Germline lookup yields CDR1 SGHVS and CDR2 FQNEAQ. Trimming took 3 bases from V and 6 from J, leaving 9 bases between them.

The genes are TRBV5-1 and TRBJ1-2, with D uncertain. V lost 4 bases to trimming and J lost 4 bases, with 11 bases between them. Per germline, CDR1 SGHRS and CDR2 YFSETQ. The CDR3 is made up of 13 amino acids. In DNA, the CDR3 is TGCGCCAGCAGCGCCGACACTAGCTATGGCTACACCTTC. This gives the protein CASSADTSYGYTF. The complete variable domain, with remaining parts taken from reference TRBV5-1 and TRBJ1-2, reads KAGVTQTPRYLIKTRGQQVTLSCSPISGHRSVSWYQQTPGQGLQFLFEYFSETQRNKGNFPGRFSGRQFSNSRSEMNVSTLELGDSALYLCASSADTSYGYTFGSGTRLTVV.

The rearrangement joins TRBV5-1 to TRBJ2-3, with TRBD2 matching over 11 bases. CDR1 and CDR2 from the germline V gene are SGHRS and YFSETQ. The CDR3 covers 15 residues. Germline trimming cut 4 bases from V and 3 bases from J; bases unmatched to any gene: 4. The CDR3 sequence: CASSVTSGSTDTQYF. The CDR3 DNA sequence: TGCGCCAGCAGCGTTACTAGCGGGAGTACAGATACGCAGTATTTT.

This rearrangement joins TRBV7-6 to TRBJ1-1; no clear D gene. Between the trimmed V and J ends, which lost 3 bases and 6 bases, there was a span of 14 bases. There are 14 residues in the CDR3. The germline CDR1 and CDR2 sequences are SGHVS and FNYEAQ. The CDR3 sequence: CASSLEPGDPEAFF. CDR3 DNA sequence: TGTGCCAGCAGCTTGGAACCAGGCGACCCTGAAGCTTTCTTT.

V gene TRBV27 combines with J gene TRBJ2-1; D call uncertain. The CDR3 totals 13 residues. Germline CDR1 reads MNHEY; CDR2 reads SMNVEV (reference sequence). The V and J ends lost 2 bases and 5 bases respectively, with 7 bases between them. CDR3 nucleotide sequence: TGTGCCAGCAGTTTAACAGTTAACAATGAGCAGTTCTTC. It codes for CASSLTVNNEQFF.

CDR3 bases: TGTGCCAGCAGCCCCGAGCCGGAGGTGTGGGATACCTACGAGCAGTACTTC. Amino acid sequence: CASSPEPEVWDTYEQYF. The chain links TRBV11-3 to TRBJ2-7, with D tentatively TRBD2 (5 bases). The CDR3 has 17 amino acids. Between the trimmed V and J ends, which lost 5 bases and 2 bases, there was a span of 22 bases. Per germline, CDR1 SGHNT and CDR2 YENEEA. Supplemented by reference TRBV11-3 and TRBJ2-7, the full variable domain reads EAGVVQSPRYKIIEKKQPVAFWCNPISGHNTLYWYLQNLGQGPELLIRYENEEAVDDSQLPKDRFSAERLKGVDSTLKIQPAELGDSAVYLCASSPEPEVWDTYEQYFGPGTRLTVT.

V and J are TRBV20-1 and TRBJ2-4; the D gene is possibly TRBD2 (5 bases). Germline-derived CDR1 and CDR2 are DFQATT and SNEGSKA (reference sequence). V was pared by 1 base and J by 13 bases, with 11 bases between. The CDR3 has 11 amino acids. The CDR3, as DNA: TGCAGTGCTAGAGTCCGTGGAGGACAGTACTTC. Protein: CSARVRGGQYF.

The chain carries TRBV5-1 and TRBJ1-6; the D gene is possibly TRBD1 (5 bases). The CDR3 has 19 amino acids. The V gene's germline CDR1 is SGHRS and CDR2 YFSETQ. Trimming left V 1 base short and J 0 bases short, with 17 bases between. This CDR3 is CASSLSGQGGISYNSPLHF. The CDR3 bases are TGCGCCAGCAGCTTGTCCGGGCAGGGTGGAATCTCCTATAATTCACCCCTCCACTTT.

This clone was counted between two and nine times. The rearrangement uses TRBV28 and TRBJ1-6; D is undetermined. The V end was cut by 7 bases, the J end by 3 bases, with 10 bases between. The germline CDR1 and CDR2 sequences are MDHEN and SYDVKM. The CDR3 extends over 14 amino acids. The CDR3 loop is CASIAGSYNSPLHF. CDR3 DNA: TGTGCCAGCATCGCAGGAAGCTATAATTCACCCCTCCACTTT.

The chain couples TRBV6-4 to TRBJ1-1; D not resolved. The CDR3 extends over 11 amino acids. The V gene's germline CDR1 is MRHNA and CDR2 SNTAGT. V gave up 3 bases and J gave up 7 bases, with 6 bases separating them. The CDR3: CASSENGEAFF. The CDR3 coding sequence is TGTGCCAGCAGTGAAAACGGTGAAGCTTTCTTT.

The chain joins TRBV28 to TRBJ2-7; D perhaps matches TRBD2 (6 bases). The CDR3 contains 12 residues. CDR1 and CDR2 from the germline V gene are MDHEN and SYDVKM. Trimming removed 6 bases at V and 1 base at J, with 7 bases between. Here the CDR3 DNA reads TGTGCCAGCAGGGCGGGGTCCTACGAGCAGTACTTC. Translating it yields CASRAGSYEQYF.

J is TRBJ1-4 and V is TRBV5-1; the match to TRBD1 covers 10 bases. The CDR3 is 17 residues long. Germline V gives CDR1 SGHRS, CDR2 YFSETQ. The V and J ends lost 4 bases and 3 bases, in that order; junction bases with no gene match: 9. CDR3 coding DNA: TGCGCCAGCAGCCGACAGGGGGCGGGTCTGGCTAATGAAAAACTGTTTTTT. Translating gives CASSRQGAGLANEKLFF.

The V and J genes are TRBV5-5 and TRBJ1-1; D not certain. The V end lost 2 bases, the J end lost 7 bases, and 9 bases lay between the germline ends. This CDR3 spans 12 amino acids. Germline V gives CDR1 SGHKS, CDR2 YYEKEE (reference sequence). Written as DNA, the CDR3 is TGTGCCAGCAGCTTCATGCAGTTTGAAGCTTTCTTT. Translation: CASSFMQFEAFF.

V usage is TRBV7-2 and J usage is TRBJ2-1; a possible D gene is TRBD1 (6 bases). Germline lookup yields CDR1 SGHTA and CDR2 FQGNSA. V was shortened by 4 bases and J by 4 bases, with 20 bases between the two germline ends. The CDR3 totals 17 residues. CDR3 nucleotide sequence: TGTGCCAGCAGCTCCCAACCGCCGGACAGCCTATACAATGAGCAGTTCTTC. This encodes CASSSQPPDSLYNEQFF.

The chain uses TRBV20-1 and TRBJ2-7; D might be TRBD2 (5 bases). In germline, CDR1 is DFQATT, CDR2 SNEGSKA (reference sequence). The CDR3 totals 12 residues. Deletions cut 3 bases from V and 0 bases from J, with 6 bases between. CDR3 residues: CSASGSSYEQYF. The CDR3 bases are TGCAGTGCTAGTGGGAGCTCCTACGAGCAGTACTTC.

The chain is built from TRBV19 and TRBJ2-5; D may be TRBD1 (6 bases). Between the trimmed V and J ends, which lost 3 bases and 2 bases, there was a span of 16 bases. The germline V gene encodes CDR1 LNHDA and CDR2 SQIVND (reference sequence). The length of the CDR3 is 16 residues. DNA for the CDR3: TGTGCCAGTAGTATCGCCCCCGGGACAATGCAAGAGACCCAGTACTTC. It codes for CASSIAPGTMQETQYF.